This TCR beta chain comes out of a study of blood T cell repertoires in COVID-19. The CDR3 runs 16 residues. The V gene's germline CDR1 is ENHRY and CDR2 SYGVKD. V lost 5 bases and J lost 2; bases outside the gene matches: 10. Authors' data handling: Amplification with reference gene primers provided the estimates of nucleated cell counts. Sequencing used immunoSEQ multiplex PCR; TCRdb keeps in-frame clones, though not all of them. The DNA gave D and trimming, while V, J and clone size come from that table. There are 25,000 to 30,000 clones in the sample; roughly 80% occur only once, and under 2% lies in the top ten.

The sequenced sample consisted of peripheral blood. The genes are TRBV10-3 and TRBJ2-3; 7 positions agree with TRBD1. This clonotype was sampled from a man at least 80 years old with active or convalescent COVID-19. CDR3 sequence (DNA): TGTGCCATCAGTAATATAGACAGGGACCTCACAGATACGCAGTATTTT. Translated, it gives CAISNIDRDLTDTQYF.